The 23 T cell receptor beta chains reported below all come from one sample, sequenced in a study of Ad26.COV2.S vaccination and SARS-CoV-2 variants. Produced via immunoSEQ multiplex PCR; TCRdb's table is partial and in-frame only. This table has some 300,000 clones, about 85% appearing once. Treatment described: roughly 19 received Ad26.COV2.S at low or high dose, single or two shots; about 5 received placebo; per-sample allocation not given. Sampling occurred on day 63 after the first vaccine or placebo injection. The sequencing used peripheral blood, collected in a trial of Ad26.COV2.S vaccine versus placebo. These receptors originate from a person between 18 and 65 years old who received the Ad26.COV2.S COVID-19 vaccine or a placebo.

The rearrangement uses TRBV28 and TRBJ1-5; TRBD1 matches 8 bases. After removal of 5 bases from V and 6 bases from J, the junction contained 9 bases not matched to a gene. The germline gives CDR1 MDHEN, CDR2 SYDVKM. The CDR3 is 15 residues long. CDR3 region: CASSAPPGGSQPQHF. DNA of the CDR3: TGTGCCAGCAGTGCCCCCCCAGGGGGCAGTCAGCCCCAGCATTTT.

With respect to this clone: Within the sample, other DNA sequences also encode this same CDR3. This chain connects TRBV2 to TRBJ2-5, with 7 bases matching TRBD1. The CDR3 contains 14 residues. The V and J ends lost 4 bases and 2 bases, in that order; junction bases with no gene match: 4. Germline V gene data show CDR1 as SNHLY and CDR2 as FYNNEI. CDR3 coding DNA: TGTGCCAGCAGTGGTCCAGGGGGTCAAGAGACCCAGTACTTC. This codes for CASSGPGGQETQYF.

V and J are TRBV6-5 and TRBJ2-1, with 11 bases lining up with TRBD1. Germline V gene sequence: CDR1 MNHEY, CDR2 SVGAGI. This CDR3 spans 15 amino acids. V trimming: 2 bases; J trimming: 6 bases; junction bases outside the gene matches: 3. CDR3 bases: TGTGCCAGCAGTTACGGAGGGACAGGGGGCAATGAGCAGTTCTTC. Its translation: CASSYGGTGGNEQFF.

The V call is TRBV7-2, the J call TRBJ2-5; D is unresolved. The CDR3 contains 12 residues. Per the germline V gene, CDR1 is SGHTA and CDR2 is FQGNSA. Trimming stripped 5 bases from V and 5 bases from J, with 9 bases between. CDR3 residues: CASSPGRETQYF. In DNA form, the CDR3 reads TGTGCCAGCAGCCCCGGGCGGGAGACCCAGTACTTC.

The chain couples TRBV9 to TRBJ2-1, with D perhaps being TRBD1 or TRBD2 (5 bases each). The CDR3 covers 14 residues. V lost 2 bases and J 4 bases, leaving 10 bases between the germline ends. The V gene's germline CDR1 is SGDLS and CDR2 YYNGEE. The CDR3 DNA reads TGTGCCAGCAGCGTTAGTGGGGGTTACAATGAGCAGTTCTTC. This gives the protein CASSVSGGYNEQFF.

V is TRBV7-9 and J is TRBJ1-5; D uncertain. The CDR3 is made up of 14 amino acids. V gave up 6 bases and J gave up 7 bases, with 16 bases separating them. Germline CDR1 SEHNR, CDR2 FQNEAQ (reference sequence). Here the CDR3 DNA reads TGTGCCAGCAGTCCCTCGACGAGTGGACAGCCCCAGCATTTT. This encodes CASSPSTSGQPQHF.

This clone was counted only a few times. V is TRBV2 and J is TRBJ1-3; D possibly corresponds to TRBD1 (6 bases). The ends were cut back, 6 bases at V and 0 bases at J, with 15 bases in the middle. The CDR3 spans 16 residues. Germline assignment: CDR1 SNHLY and CDR2 FYNNEI. The DNA of the CDR3 is TGTGCCAGCAGCCATACAGGGTCTAGCTCTGGAAACACCATATATTTT. Residues: CASSHTGSSSGNTIYF.

This rearrangement joins TRBV7-9 to TRBJ2-3, with 8 bases that match TRBD1. CDR1 is SEHNR and CDR2 is FQNEAQ in the germline V gene (reference sequence). Trimming cost V 6 bases and J 9 bases; bases outside gene matches: 17. This CDR3 is built from 16 residues. CDR3 sequence: CASRPPRTGRMETQYF. The CDR3 coding sequence is TGTGCCAGCAGACCCCCTAGGACAGGGCGGATGGAAACGCAGTATTTT.

V usage is TRBV27 and J usage is TRBJ2-3; TRBD2 aligns across 13 bases. The J segment lost 0 bases and the V segment lost 4 bases, leaving 13 bases of the junction unmatched. Germline loops: CDR1 MNHEY, CDR2 SMNVEV (reference sequence). This CDR3 region has 20 residues. CDR3 coding DNA: TGTGCCAGCAGTTACCGGGAACTAGCGGGGGGGCGGACTAGCACAGATACGCAGTATTTT. This encodes CASSYRELAGGRTSTDTQYF.

V usage is TRBV11-2 and J usage is TRBJ2-3, with 8 bases that match TRBD2. Trimming at V came to 5 bases and at J to 0 bases, leaving 10 bases not matched to a gene. The CDR3 loop spans 17 amino acids. Germline CDR1 and CDR2: SGHAT and FQNNGV. The CDR3, as DNA: TGTGCCAGCAGCCCCCTCGCGAGCGGGGGAAGCACAGATACGCAGTATTTT. Its translation is CASSPLASGGSTDTQYF. The full variable domain, completed using reference TRBV11-2 and TRBJ2-3, is EAGVAQSPRYKIIEKRQSVAFWCNPISGHATLYWYQQILGQGPKLLIQFQNNGVVDDSQLPKDRFSAERLKGVDSTLKIQPAKLEDSAVYLCASSPLASGGSTDTQYFGPGTRLTVL.

The genes are TRBV7-9 and TRBJ1-1; possible D gene TRBD1, 5 bases. The CDR3 has 14 amino acids. Trimming removed 0 bases at V and 1 base at J, with 6 bases between. Germline CDR1 SEHNR, CDR2 FQNEAQ (reference sequence). CDR3 region: CASSLARANTEAFF. CDR3 DNA sequence: TGTGCCAGCAGCTTAGCCAGGGCGAACACTGAAGCTTTCTTT.

The chain combines TRBV28 with TRBJ1-5; TRBD1 is a possible D gene (6 bases). From germline, CDR1 is MDHEN and CDR2 SYDVKM. This CDR3 has 17 amino acids. Trimming removed 5 bases from V and 4 bases from J, with 21 bases in between. CDR3 residues: CASSTYIDRYQNQPQHF. The DNA of the CDR3 is TGTGCCAGCAGTACCTATATTGACAGGTATCAGAATCAGCCCCAGCATTTT.

This sequence joins TRBV19 and TRBJ2-1; the D gene could be TRBD1 or TRBD2 (5 bases each). CDR3 length equals 14 residues. CDR1 and CDR2 from the germline V gene are LNHDA and SQIVND (reference sequence). The ends were cut back, 6 bases at V and 5 bases at J, with 14 bases in the middle. The CDR3 DNA sequence: TGTGCCAGTAGCTACGAGGGGTTTGACAATGAGCAGTTCTTC. This translates into CASSYEGFDNEQFF.

The count of this clone is one. CDR3: CASSFRSYGYEQYF. CDR3 DNA: TGTGCCAGCAGCTTTCGATCGTATGGGTACGAGCAGTACTTC. V is TRBV7-2 and J is TRBJ2-7; no reliable D call. CDR1 is SGHTA, CDR2 FQGNSA, per germline. The CDR3 totals 14 residues. V gave up 3 bases and J gave up 4 bases, with 13 bases separating them.

The table lists this clone with a few counts. The chain links TRBV19 to TRBJ1-6, with D tentatively TRBD1 (6 bases). CDR3 size: 13 residues. Germline V lookup: CDR1 LNHDA, CDR2 SQIVND (reference sequence). V lost 7 bases, J lost 12 bases, and 16 bases lay in between. The CDR3 DNA sequence: TGTGCCAGTAACGGGGGCCCACCGGAACCCCTCCACTTT. As protein: CASNGGPPEPLHF. Combining the CDR3 with reference TRBV19 and TRBJ1-6 gives the whole variable domain DGGITQSPKYLFRKEGQNVTLSCEQNLNHDAMYWYRQDPGQGLRLIYYSQIVNDFQKGDIAEGYSVSREKKESFPLTVTSAQKNPTAFYLCASNGGPPEPLHFGNGTRLTVT.

V is TRBV2 and J is TRBJ1-6; 12 bases are a match to TRBD1. V was clipped by 5 bases and J by 6 bases; unmatched bases: 8. The CDR3 length is 17 residues. From germline, CDR1 is SNHLY and CDR2 FYNNEI. The CDR3 DNA reads TGTGCCAGCAGTCCTTTGGGACAGGGGGCTTTTAATTCACCCCTCCACTTT. Protein sequence: CASSPLGQGAFNSPLHF.

V gene TRBV7-2 combines with J gene TRBJ1-3; 8 bases agree with TRBD1. Germline values: CDR1 SGHTA, CDR2 FQGNSA. Trimming removed 6 bases from V and 3 bases from J; junction bases left unmatched: 4. This CDR3 is 14 amino acids long. The CDR3 DNA follows: TGTGCCAGCAGGCCAGGGGGCTTTGGAAACACCATATATTTT. Its translation is CASRPGGFGNTIYF.

CDR3 sequence (DNA): TGTGCCAGCAGCTTAGGTGTCGGTGCCTCCCGTCAGGGCAATGAGCAGTTCTTC. Its protein product is CASSLGVGASRQGNEQFF. This sequence joins TRBV7-9 and TRBJ2-1, with D possibly TRBD1 on 5 matching bases. Germline assignment: CDR1 SEHNR and CDR2 FQNEAQ (reference sequence). The CDR3 consists of 18 residues. V lost 1 base, J lost 6 bases, and 22 bases lay in between.

The count of this clone is one. This chain connects TRBV6-2 or TRBV6-3 to TRBJ2-1; D is perhaps TRBD1 (6 bases). The germline gives CDR1 MNHEY, CDR2 SVGEGT. The CDR3 length is 14 residues. Trimming took 5 bases from V and 4 from J, leaving 12 bases between them. The chain's CDR3 is CASSTRQVYNEQFF. In DNA form, the CDR3 reads TGTGCCAGCAGTACCCGACAGGTTTACAATGAGCAGTTCTTC.

This clone was detected once. The junction and the germline gene differ at one end; a read error may be behind it. The rearrangement uses TRBV7-9 and TRBJ1-2; weak D call: TRBD1 (6 bases). This CDR3 is 13 amino acids long. CDR1 SEHNR and CDR2 FQNEAQ come from the germline V gene (reference sequence). The CDR3 DNA follows: TGTGCCAGCAGCTTAGATCCAAGAAGTCCGGGACACTTC. It is translated as CASSLDPRSPGHF.

The chain is built from TRBV19 and TRBJ2-7; D might be TRBD2 (5 bases). Germline V lookup: CDR1 LNHDA, CDR2 SQIVND (reference sequence). The ends were cut back, 5 bases at V and 2 bases at J, with 13 bases in the middle. The CDR3 spans 14 residues. The CDR3: CASSGLGRPYEQYF. The CDR3 region has the DNA TGTGCCAGTAGTGGCCTGGGGAGACCCTACGAGCAGTACTTC.

V gene TRBV6-1 combines with J gene TRBJ1-5; the match to TRBD1 covers 11 bases. The CDR3 totals 15 residues. Germline trimming cut 2 bases from V and 5 bases from J; bases unmatched to any gene: 2. The germline V gene encodes CDR1 MNHNS and CDR2 SASEGT. This CDR3 is CASSEWDRGYQPQHF. CDR3 sequence (DNA): TGTGCCAGCAGTGAATGGGACAGGGGGTATCAGCCCCAGCATTTT.

V is TRBV11-3 and J is TRBJ1-1; D unclear. The V gene's germline CDR1 is SGHNT and CDR2 YENEEA. CDR3 length equals 15 residues. The germline V and J ends were trimmed by 0 bases and 4 bases, with 12 bases remaining between them. CDR3 sequence: CASSLDSWAGTEAFF. The CDR3 region has the DNA TGTGCCAGCAGCTTAGACTCCTGGGCCGGCACTGAAGCTTTCTTT.